This T cell receptor (beta chain) was profiled in a study of blood T cell repertoires in COVID-19. The wider study: The United States, Italy and Spain provided the acute and convalescent COVID-19 samples. PBMCs, B-cell-depleted T cells, or T cells were the source of the cDNA or gDNA that made up the material.

Original processing methods: Nucleated cell number was recorded as an estimate derived from reference gene primer amplification. Assay used: immunoSEQ multiplex PCR; TCRdb lists only in-frame clones, some missing. The DNA gave D and trimming, while V, J and clone size come from that table. The sample has 140,000 to 150,000 clones, 87% seen once. The CDR3 has 14 residues. CDR1 and CDR2 from the germline V gene are SGHRS and YFSETQ. V was clipped by 4 bases and J by 5 bases, with 12 bases between them. This chain connects TRBV5-1 to TRBJ1-4; maybe TRBD1 (5 bases). Sequencing was performed on peripheral blood. This TCR was recovered from a man between 45 and 60 years old who had recovered from COVID-19. The CDR3 nucleotides read TGCGCCAGCAGCCCAGGGCGGGGGAATGAAAAACTGTTTTTT. Residues: CASSPGRGNEKLFF.